This T cell receptor beta chain was found in a study of radiotherapy plus CTLA-4 blockade in lung cancer. Study in general: Objective responses were seen in around 19% of patients, disease control in around 31%. Study-level results: After treatment with radiotherapy plus ipilimumab, TCR clones that came from the tumor expanded in blood. It was early blood T cell clone dynamics, with interferon-beta, that reportedly best predicted response.

People whose metastatic non-small-cell lung cancer was chemo-refractory got focal radiation along with CTLA-4 blockade by ipilimumab. Note on this clone: What it binds is not known.

The CDR3 consists of 13 residues. Trimming pared 3 bases from V and 8 bases from J, leaving 14 bases between. Germline CDR1 GTSNPN, CDR2 SVGIG (reference sequence). Clones were read by immunoSEQ multiplex PCR, and TCRdb kept only the in-frame ones, dropping some. There are roughly 55,000 clones in the sample; around three quarters occur only once, and around 8.8% lies in the top ten. V gene TRBV30 combines with J gene TRBJ2-4; the D gene is possibly TRBD2 (5 bases). The source was peripheral blood, collected from a patient treated with radiotherapy plus ipilimumab. This clonotype was sampled from a human donor with non-small cell lung cancer whose response to radiotherapy plus ipilimumab could not be evaluated. CDR3 amino acids: CAWSLSGFDIQYF. CDR3 DNA sequence: TGTGCCTGGAGCTTATCGGGGTTTGACATTCAGTACTTC.